This T cell receptor beta chain was observed in a study of OX40 agonist ivuxolimab in advanced cancers. Looking at the study overall: All patients had ivuxolimab intravenously every 2 weeks at 0.01 to 10 mg/kg. Mean age 60 years, range 23 to 79; 82.7% male. Study-level findings and limits: Both CD4+ and CD8+ T cell populations in blood had undergone clonal expansion by week 6 at 0.1 to 3.0 mg/kg.

The ends were cut back, 1 base at V and 3 bases at J, with 13 bases in the middle. This CDR3 is 15 amino acids long. Looked up from germline, CDR1 is LGHNA and CDR2 is YNFKEQ. The method was immunoSEQ multiplex PCR; TCRdb's version includes in-frame clones alone and lacks a portion of them. Here the sample spans around 40,000 clones, about 90% being singletons. On this clone: The antigen remains unidentified.

Sample: CD4+ or CD8+ T cells sorted from blood, taken in a trial of the OX40 agonist ivuxolimab. V gene TRBV4-2 combines with J gene TRBJ2-7, with TRBD1 as a possible D gene (5 bases). This TCR was recovered from an adult with an advanced solid tumor such as melanoma, head and neck, liver or kidney cancer. CDR3 region: CASSQGDSESYEQYF. DNA for the CDR3: TGTGCCAGCAGCCAAGGTGACAGCGAAAGCTACGAGCAGTACTTC.